These 28 T cell receptor beta chains were sequenced from one sample in a study of response to subunit inactivated influenza vaccine. TCRdb independently ran MiXCR on the RT-PCR reads; one entry per CDR3 protein. The sample has approximately 680,000 distinct CDR3 sequences, 15% to 18% seen once. The starting material was PBMCs from blood, obtained approximately 12 days after vaccination. These receptors originate from a man between 50 and 59 years old who received an inactivated influenza vaccine.

This clonotype was seen only a few times. This sequence joins TRBV7-2 and TRBJ2-1; tentatively, D is TRBD2 (7 bases). V was clipped by 0 bases and J by 5 bases, with 17 bases between them. Per germline, CDR1 SGHTA and CDR2 FQGNSA. The length of the CDR3 is 17 residues. The chain's CDR3 is CASSLAGAGVLNNEQFF. The CDR3 DNA follows: TGTGCCAGCAGCTTAGCGGGGGCGGGGGTTCTGAACAATGAGCAGTTCTTC.

Ten or more counts support this clonotype. This chain connects TRBV20-1 to TRBJ2-7; D ambiguous. V shed 6 bases and J shed 2 bases, with 8 bases lying between them. The CDR3 is 11 amino acids. Germline V lookup: CDR1 DFQATT, CDR2 SNEGSKA (reference sequence). The CDR3, as DNA: TGCAGTGCGCAAGACCCCTACGAGCAGTACTTC. This encodes CSAQDPYEQYF.

The CDR3 spells CAISVDTSTEQYF. The CDR3 region has the DNA TGTGCCATCAGTGTCGACACGTCCACCGAGCAGTACTTC. The chain joins TRBV10-3 to TRBJ2-7; D remains ambiguous. The ends were cut back, 4 bases at V and 6 bases at J, with 13 bases in the middle. This CDR3 contains 13 residues. The V gene's germline CDR1 is ENHRY and CDR2 SYGVKD.

This clonotype was recorded many times. The chain recombines TRBV5-1 with TRBJ1-2, with 9 bases fitting TRBD1. Looked up from germline, CDR1 is SGHRS and CDR2 is YFSETQ. With 2 bases clipped from V and 3 bases from J, the junction kept 5 bases outside the gene matches. This CDR3 has 15 amino acids. The chain's CDR3 is CASSFGDRGDYGYTF. The CDR3 nucleotides read TGCGCCAGCAGCTTTGGAGACAGGGGGGACTATGGCTACACCTTC. Looking up the rest from reference TRBV5-1 and TRBJ1-2 gives the full variable domain: KAGVTQTPRYLIKTRGQQVTLSCSPISGHRSVSWYQQTPGQGLQFLFEYFSETQRNKGNFPGRFSGRQFSNSRSEMNVSTLELGDSALYLCASSFGDRGDYGYTFGSGTRLTVV.

The chain is built from TRBV11-2 and TRBJ2-1, with a possible D match to TRBD2 (6 bases). V gave up 4 bases and J gave up 5 bases, with 15 bases separating them. Germline V CDR1 and CDR2: SGHAT, FQNNGV. CDR3 size: 15 residues. The CDR3 sequence: CASSSGVGSNNEQFF. CDR3 DNA sequence: TGTGCCAGCAGCTCGGGGGTGGGGAGTAACAATGAGCAGTTCTTC. The whole variable domain, remainder taken from reference TRBV11-2 and TRBJ2-1, is EAGVAQSPRYKIIEKRQSVAFWCNPISGHATLYWYQQILGQGPKLLIQFQNNGVVDDSQLPKDRFSAERLKGVDSTLKIQPAKLEDSAVYLCASSSGVGSNNEQFFGPGTRLTVL.

The chain links TRBV30 to TRBJ1-5, with TRBD1 matching 8 bases. J gave up 1 base and V 2 bases, and 4 bases lay outside the gene matches. This CDR3 contains 15 residues. Per the germline V gene, CDR1 is GTSNPN and CDR2 is SVGIG (reference sequence). The CDR3 loop reads CAWSFQGASNQPQHF. Written as DNA, the CDR3 is TGTGCCTGGAGTTTTCAGGGGGCGAGCAATCAGCCCCAGCATTTT.

V usage is TRBV7-8 and J usage is TRBJ2-4, with 7 bases identical to TRBD1. J lost 6 bases, V lost 5 bases, and 10 bases had no gene match. CDR1 and CDR2 from the germline V gene are SGHVS and FQNEAQ. This CDR3 has 15 residues. The CDR3 loop is CASSDYRQGANIQYF. DNA for the CDR3: TGTGCCAGCAGCGACTACCGACAGGGAGCAAACATTCAGTACTTC.

The table lists this clonotype with a few counts. DNA for the CDR3: TGTGCCAGCAGCTCAACTTGGGACCGAAGCACAGATACGCAGTATTTT. It specifies CASSSTWDRSTDTQYF. This sequence joins TRBV6-2 or TRBV6-3 and TRBJ2-3, with D possibly called TRBD1 or TRBD2 (5 bases each). V lost 6 bases to trimming and J lost 0 bases, with 16 bases between them. Germline V gene sequence: CDR1 MNHEY, CDR2 SVGEGT. This CDR3 region has 16 residues.

This clonotype showed up just a few times. The chain is built from TRBV6-5 and TRBJ2-2; 9 bases are a match to TRBD2. J was trimmed by 6 bases and V by 6 bases; bases with no gene match: 11. This CDR3 has 16 amino acids. Germline CDR1 MNHEY, CDR2 SVGAGI. The CDR3 here is CASSSSAGGESGELFF. The CDR3, as DNA: TGTGCCAGCAGCTCCTCAGCGGGGGGAGAGTCCGGGGAGCTGTTTTTT.

The chain uses TRBV9 and TRBJ1-6; D gene ambiguous. Trimming left V 0 bases short and J 10 bases short, with 8 bases between. Germline assignment: CDR1 SGDLS and CDR2 YYNGEE. There are 13 residues in the CDR3. CDR3 loop: CASSVENASPLHF. The CDR3 DNA is TGTGCCAGCAGCGTAGAGAATGCCTCACCCCTCCACTTT.

At least ten counts were recorded for this clonotype. V is TRBV12-3 or TRBV12-4 and J is TRBJ1-3; TRBD1 agrees at 8 bases. The CDR3 has 17 residues. The ends lost 6 bases at V and 0 bases at J; junction bases unmatched: 10. The CDR3 loop reads CASSLRQGSSSGNTIYF. In DNA, the CDR3 is TGTGCCAGCAGCTTAAGACAGGGGTCTAGCTCTGGAAACACCATATATTTT.

This clonotype has only a few counts. This rearrangement joins TRBV28 to TRBJ2-7; 10 bases map to TRBD1. Germline lookup yields CDR1 MDHEN and CDR2 SYDVKM. Germline trimming cut 2 bases from V and 5 bases from J; bases unmatched to any gene: 6. The CDR3 is 15 residues long. The CDR3 nucleotides are TGTGCCAGCAGTTTAGTGGGACAGGGGCTAAACGAGCAGTACTTC. This gives the protein CASSLVGQGLNEQYF. Full variable domain (missing parts from reference TRBV28 and TRBJ2-7): DVKVTQSSRYLVKRTGEKVFLECVQDMDHENMFWYRQDPGLGLRLIYFSYDVKMKEKGDIPEGYSVSREKKERFSLILESASTNQTSMYLCASSLVGQGLNEQYFGPGTRLTVT.

The V call is TRBV4-3, the J call TRBJ2-3; tentative D call: TRBD1 (5 bases). Germline-derived CDR1 and CDR2 are LGHNA and YSLEER. Trimming stripped 1 base from V and 4 bases from J, with 15 bases between. The CDR3 has 16 residues. This CDR3 is CASSQALGLSADTQYF. For the CDR3, the DNA is TGCGCCAGCAGCCAAGCCCTGGGGCTGAGCGCAGATACGCAGTATTTT.

V gene TRBV10-1 combines with J gene TRBJ2-6, with D uncertain. V was shortened by 6 bases and J by 0 bases, with 12 bases between the two germline ends. Germline assignment: CDR1 WNHNN and CDR2 SYGVQD (reference sequence). This CDR3 is built from 16 residues. This chain's CDR3 is CASSPNTRSGANVLTF. In nucleotides, the CDR3 is TGCGCCAGCAGCCCAAATACCCGCTCTGGGGCCAACGTCCTGACTTTC.

This clonotype has just a few counts. The chain carries TRBV18 and TRBJ2-1, with 11 bases lining up with TRBD2. This CDR3 comprises 13 residues. The junction had 1 base not matched to a gene; V was cut back by 0 bases and J by 12 bases. Germline assignment: CDR1 KGHSH and CDR2 LQKENI. The CDR3 protein is CASSPPSGRAQFF. The CDR3 DNA follows: TGTGCCAGCTCACCACCTAGCGGGAGGGCGCAGTTCTTC.

The V gene is TRBV11-2, the J gene TRBJ1-3; D gene unclear. This CDR3 spans 13 amino acids. Looked up from germline, CDR1 is SGHAT and CDR2 is FQNNGV. Trimming took off 4 bases at V and 3 bases at J, with 7 bases between the two ends. The CDR3 nucleotides read TGTGCCAGCAGCTCCCAGGTTGGAAACACCATATATTTT. Its protein product is CASSSQVGNTIYF.

This clonotype was counted between two and nine times. The V call is TRBV11-2, the J call TRBJ2-5; tentative D call: TRBD2 (5 bases). With 4 bases removed from V and 5 bases from J, the gap between germline ends came to 26 bases. The length of the CDR3 is 18 residues. The V gene's germline CDR1 is SGHAT and CDR2 FQNNGV. The CDR3 coding sequence is TGTGCCAGCAGCTCCCTCGCTGTAAGCGCTACTAGGAGGGAGACCCAGTACTTC. Translating gives CASSSLAVSATRRETQYF.

This clonotype was seen a handful of times. The chain combines TRBV11-2 with TRBJ2-2, with unresolved D. The germline gives CDR1 SGHAT, CDR2 FQNNGV. V was trimmed by 3 bases and J by 1 base, leaving 15 bases between them. The CDR3 has 17 residues. CDR3 bases: TGTGCCAGCAGCTTCGCCCGCCTAGGACGGAACACCGGGGAGCTGTTTTTT. It codes for CASSFARLGRNTGELFF.

J is TRBJ2-7 and V is TRBV9; 7 bases map to TRBD1. The germline V gene has CDR1 SGDLS and CDR2 YYNGEE. The CDR3 is made up of 15 amino acids. After removal of 1 base from V and 3 bases from J, the junction contained 7 bases not matched to a gene. CDR3 in DNA: TGTGCCAGCAGCGTACAGGGAGCAGGGGGCTACGAGCAGTACTTC. As protein: CASSVQGAGGYEQYF. The whole variable domain, filled in from reference TRBV9 and TRBJ2-7, reads DSGVTQTPKHLITATGQRVTLRCSPRSGDLSVYWYQQSLDQGLQFLIQYYNGEERAKGNILERFSAQQFPDLHSELNLSSLELGDSALYFCASSVQGAGGYEQYFGPGTRLTVT.

This clonotype occurred a few times. V and J are TRBV5-4 and TRBJ2-5, with TRBD2 matching 9 bases. The CDR3 is made up of 14 amino acids. Germline CDR1 and CDR2: SGHNT and YYREEE (reference sequence). The trim removed 4 bases at V and 5 bases at J, leaving 6 bases unmatched. The CDR3 nucleotides are TGTGCCAGCAGCCGGCGGGAGGGCCATGAGACCCAGTACTTC. Amino acids: CASSRREGHETQYF.

The chain couples TRBV7-9 to TRBJ2-3; TRBD2 agrees at 11 bases. V shed 2 bases and J 2 bases; nucleotides not matched to a gene: 6. Germline loops: CDR1 SEHNR, CDR2 FQNEAQ (reference sequence). The CDR3 consists of 17 residues. This chain's CDR3 is CASSLRQLAGDTDTQYF. CDR3 coding DNA: TGTGCCAGCAGCTTAAGGCAACTAGCGGGAGACACAGATACGCAGTATTTT.

The chain combines TRBV2 with TRBJ2-2, with 8 nucleotides matching TRBD2. Germline V gene sequence: CDR1 SNHLY, CDR2 FYNNEI. V dropped 7 bases and J dropped 4; count of bases not matched to a gene: 11. The CDR3 loop spans 16 amino acids. The CDR3 DNA reads TGTGCCAGCACCGGGGGGGCCGCCGTGGCCACCGGGGAGCTGTTTTTT. Protein product: CASTGGAAVATGELFF.

The J gene is TRBJ2-2, the V gene TRBV5-1, with 11 nucleotides matching TRBD2. CDR3 length: 16 residues. Trimming removed 2 bases from V and 0 bases from J; junction bases left unmatched: 0. Per germline, CDR1 SGHRS and CDR2 YFSETQ. The CDR3 sequence: CASSLLAGANTGELFF. The CDR3 coding sequence is TGCGCCAGCAGCTTACTAGCGGGGGCGAACACCGGGGAGCTGTTTTTT. Filled out from reference TRBV5-1 and TRBJ2-2, the complete variable domain reads KAGVTQTPRYLIKTRGQQVTLSCSPISGHRSVSWYQQTPGQGLQFLFEYFSETQRNKGNFPGRFSGRQFSNSRSEMNVSTLELGDSALYLCASSLLAGANTGELFFGEGSRLTVL.

The chain is built from TRBV12-3 or TRBV12-4 and TRBJ2-5; weak D call: TRBD1 (5 bases). V was shortened by 3 bases and J by 2 bases, with 10 bases between the two germline ends. The CDR3 is 14 amino acids. Here the CDR3 reads CASSFKAGQETQYF. CDR3 nucleotide sequence: TGTGCCAGCAGTTTTAAGGCAGGGCAAGAGACCCAGTACTTC.

This clonotype has just a few counts. The gene calls are TRBV3-1 and TRBJ2-2, with 12 bases that match TRBD2. The germline V gene encodes CDR1 LGHDT and CDR2 YNNKEL (reference sequence). J was trimmed by 6 bases and V by 2 bases; bases with no gene match: 4. The CDR3 is made up of 16 amino acids. This CDR3 is CASSQRLAGDSGELFF. The CDR3 region has the DNA TGTGCCAGCAGCCAAAGACTAGCGGGAGATTCCGGGGAGCTGTTTTTT. Full variable domain (missing parts from reference TRBV3-1 and TRBJ2-2): DTAVSQTPKYLVTQMGNDKSIKCEQNLGHDTMYWYKQDSKKFLKIMFSYNNKELIINETVPNRFSPKSPDKAHLNLHINSLELGDSAVYFCASSQRLAGDSGELFFGEGSRLTVL.

The V and J genes are TRBV6-1 and TRBJ1-4, with D tentatively TRBD1 (5 bases). The CDR3 runs to 15 residues. Trimming removed 4 bases from V and 4 bases from J, with 13 bases in between. CDR1 is MNHNS, CDR2 SASEGT, per germline. The CDR3 bases are TGTGCCAGCAGTGCCGACAGAGTTCGTAATGAAAAACTGTTTTTT. It specifies CASSADRVRNEKLFF.

On this clonotype itself: Relative to the germline gene, one junction end is altered; a read error may explain this. This chain uses TRBV7-2 with TRBJ2-2; perhaps D is TRBD1 or TRBD2 (5 bases each). The CDR3 runs 13 residues. Germline CDR1 is SGHTA and CDR2 is FQGNSA. CDR3 sequence (DNA): TGTGCCAGCCGCTTACAGGCGGGCGGGGAGCTGTTTTTT. Translated: CASRLQAGGELFF.

The chain carries TRBV13 and TRBJ2-1; 7 positions agree with TRBD2. CDR3 length: 15 amino acids. V gave up 6 bases and J gave up 2 bases; unmatched junction bases: 7. Per the germline V gene, CDR1 is PRHDT and CDR2 is FYEKMQ (reference sequence). CDR3: CASRRSGPAYNEQFF. The CDR3 nucleotides read TGTGCCAGCAGACGTAGCGGGCCTGCCTACAATGAGCAGTTCTTC.